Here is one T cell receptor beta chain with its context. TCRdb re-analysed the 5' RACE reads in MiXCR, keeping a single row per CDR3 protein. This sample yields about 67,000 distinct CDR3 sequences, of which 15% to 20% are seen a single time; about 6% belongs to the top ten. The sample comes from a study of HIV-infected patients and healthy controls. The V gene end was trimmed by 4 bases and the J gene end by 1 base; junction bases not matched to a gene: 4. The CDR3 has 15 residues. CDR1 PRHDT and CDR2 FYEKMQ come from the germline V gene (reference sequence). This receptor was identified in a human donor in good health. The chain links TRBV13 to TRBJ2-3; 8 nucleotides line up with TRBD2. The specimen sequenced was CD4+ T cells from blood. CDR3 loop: CASSSKRGRTDTQYF. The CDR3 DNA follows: TGTGCCAGCAGCTCCAAGCGGGGGCGCACAGATACGCAGTATTTT.